The next 11 T cell receptor beta chains were all read from a single sample in a study of T cell responses to AZD1222 COVID-19 vaccine. Assay used: immunoSEQ multiplex PCR; TCRdb lists only in-frame clones, some missing. The sample has about 74,000 clones; roughly 88% are singletons. This material consisted of peripheral blood, taken on day 0 of AZD1222 vaccination. The receptors come from an adult in good health.

This clone was counted between two and nine times. The chain employs TRBV4-3 and TRBJ2-1; TRBD1 matches 9 bases. There are 19 residues in the CDR3. The germline V gene has CDR1 LGHNA and CDR2 YSLEER. Losses at the gene ends were 5 bases for V and 6 bases for J; bases not matched to a gene: 20. The CDR3 reads CASSKVHLVPGQGINEQFF. The CDR3 bases are TGCGCCAGCAGCAAGGTCCATTTAGTTCCGGGACAGGGAATCAATGAGCAGTTCTTC.

The chain couples TRBV5-6 to TRBJ2-5; no reliable D call. The CDR3 contains 13 residues. Trimming cost V 4 bases and J 2 bases, with 9 bases left between them. Germline CDR1 reads SGHDT; CDR2 reads YYEEEE. DNA for the CDR3: TGTGCCAGCAGCCTCCCGGGTCAAGAGACCCAGTACTTC. It translates to CASSLPGQETQYF. Together with reference TRBV5-6 and TRBJ2-5, the CDR3 gives the full variable domain: DAGVTQSPTHLIKTRGQQVTLRCSPKSGHDTVSWYQQALGQGPQFIFQYYEEEERQRGNFPDRFSGHQFPNYSSELNVNALLLGDSALYLCASSLPGQETQYFGPGTRLLVL.

The rearrangement links TRBV19 to TRBJ1-2, with D tentatively TRBD1 (5 bases). Germline V CDR1 and CDR2: LNHDA, SQIVND (reference sequence). The V and J ends lost 8 bases and 3 bases respectively, with 16 bases between them. CDR3 size: 14 residues. CDR3 nucleotides: TGTGCCAGTGCCCCTGGGCAGGGTTACTATGGCTACACCTTC. It yields the protein CASAPGQGYYGYTF.

The gene calls are TRBV19 and TRBJ2-1, with a tentative D call TRBD1 (6 bases). V shed 1 base and J shed 9 bases, with 19 bases lying between them. In germline, CDR1 is LNHDA, CDR2 SQIVND (reference sequence). The CDR3 runs to 16 residues. In nucleotides, the CDR3 is TGTGCCAGTAGTATAGCCTGGGCAGGGGAGAGAGGTGAGCAGTTCTTC. It specifies CASSIAWAGERGEQFF.

This chain connects TRBV7-9 to TRBJ2-3, with a tentative D call TRBD1 (6 bases). This CDR3 region has 17 residues. Deletions cut 2 bases from V and 4 bases from J, with 19 bases between. Germline assignment: CDR1 SEHNR and CDR2 FQNEAQ (reference sequence). The CDR3 loop reads CASSLHPPGHGSDTQYF. The DNA for the CDR3 is TGTGCCAGCAGCTTACACCCCCCGGGACATGGGTCAGATACGCAGTATTTT.

The CDR3 spells CASSMQGGTGDNQPQHF. The CDR3 bases are TGTGCCAGTAGTATGCAGGGGGGAACAGGGGACAATCAGCCCCAGCATTTT. This rearrangement joins TRBV19 to TRBJ1-5; 7 bases line up with TRBD1. Germline V gene sequence: CDR1 LNHDA, CDR2 SQIVND (reference sequence). V trimming: 3 bases; J trimming: 3 bases; junction bases outside the gene matches: 11. The CDR3 loop spans 17 amino acids.

CDR3 region: CAAGQKYGYTF. CDR3 nucleotides: TGTGCCGCCGGACAGAAGTATGGCTACACCTTC. The chain employs TRBV28 and TRBJ1-2; the D gene is possibly TRBD1 (6 bases). V dropped 11 bases and J dropped 5 bases, with 12 bases sitting between them. CDR1 is MDHEN, CDR2 SYDVKM, per germline. The CDR3 extends over 11 amino acids.

The chain joins TRBV19 to TRBJ2-7; D unclear. This CDR3 spans 14 amino acids. Trimming removed 1 base from V and 2 bases from J, with 9 bases in between. Germline V lookup: CDR1 LNHDA, CDR2 SQIVND (reference sequence). In nucleotides, the CDR3 is TGTGCCAGTAGTATAGGGACGGCTACCTACGAGCAGTACTTC. Protein: CASSIGTATYEQYF.

This clone was seen only once. The V gene is TRBV18, the J gene TRBJ2-7; possibly TRBD1 for D (5 bases). The germline CDR1 and CDR2 sequences are KGHSH and LQKENI. The CDR3 has 13 amino acids. Trimming took 3 bases from V and 2 from J, leaving 8 bases between them. The CDR3 is CASSPGQTYEQYF. The DNA of the CDR3 is TGTGCCAGCTCACCCGGACAAACCTACGAGCAGTACTTC.

The chain carries TRBV9 and TRBJ2-1; no clear D gene. The CDR3 spans 14 residues. Germline loops: CDR1 SGDLS, CDR2 YYNGEE. Trimming removed 2 bases at V and 2 bases at J, with 8 bases between. The chain's CDR3 is CASSVSGPYNEQFF. The CDR3 DNA is TGTGCCAGCAGCGTCAGTGGGCCCTACAATGAGCAGTTCTTC.

This chain uses TRBV28 with TRBJ1-4; TRBD1 agrees at 12 bases. J gave up 0 bases and V 3 bases, and 2 bases lay outside the gene matches. The length of the CDR3 is 17 residues. Germline V gene data show CDR1 as MDHEN and CDR2 as SYDVKM. The CDR3 nucleotides read TGTGCCAGCAGTTTGGGACAGGGGGCAACAACTAATGAAAAACTGTTTTTT. Protein sequence: CASSLGQGATTNEKLFF.